The 21 T cell receptor beta chains in this list originate from one sample, sequenced in a study of cytomegalovirus exposure and HLA in healthy donors. It was with 60 Vbeta and 13 Jbeta primers that the PCR ran. This table comes from immunoSEQ multiplex PCR, and its TCRdb copy is limited to in-frame clones, with some not included. This sample has about 160,000 clones; about 82% occur once, and the top ten carry around 0.8%. The sequenced sample consisted of PBMCs. The receptors here all came from a woman under 30 in good health and CMV-seronegative.

CDR3 sequence: CASQGATDTQYF. The CDR3 DNA follows: TGTGCCAGTCAGGGGGCTACAGATACGCAGTATTTT. V is TRBV11-2 and J is TRBJ2-3; 8 nucleotides align to TRBD1. In germline, CDR1 is SGHAT, CDR2 FQNNGV. Germline trimming cut 9 bases from V and 3 bases from J; bases unmatched to any gene: 2. The CDR3 extends over 12 amino acids.

The genes are TRBV28 and TRBJ2-7, with a tentative D call TRBD2 (6 bases). Trimming left V 4 bases short and J 5 bases short, with 21 bases between. The CDR3 sequence is 16 residues long. The V gene's germline CDR1 is MDHEN and CDR2 SYDVKM. CDR3 sequence (DNA): TGTGCCAGCAGTTCCCCCCCCGGTGGAGGGGTCAACGAGCAGTACTTC. It encodes CASSSPPGGGVNEQYF.

The J gene is TRBJ2-1, the V gene TRBV5-6; TRBD1 is a possible D gene (6 bases). CDR1 is SGHDT and CDR2 is YYEEEE in the germline V gene. This CDR3 comprises 14 residues. V shed 6 bases and J shed 7 bases, with 17 bases lying between them. The CDR3 is CASTWGNTGNEQFF. The CDR3 DNA reads as TGTGCCAGCACCTGGGGGAACACAGGGAATGAGCAGTTCTTC.

The CDR3 spells CASSIGQVYEQYF. CDR3 DNA sequence: TGTGCCAGCAGCATAGGACAGGTATACGAGCAGTACTTC. The rearrangement uses TRBV5-6 and TRBJ2-7, with TRBD1 matching 7 bases. From germline, CDR1 is SGHDT and CDR2 YYEEEE. The CDR3 is made up of 13 amino acids. V was pared by 4 bases and J by 4 bases, with 5 bases of the junction left unmatched.

This clone turned up a few times. The chain links TRBV9 to TRBJ2-1, with 10 bases fitting TRBD2. The CDR3 is 18 amino acids. Trimming at V came to 4 bases and at J to 2 bases, leaving 12 bases not matched to a gene. Germline V gene sequence: CDR1 SGDLS, CDR2 YYNGEE. The CDR3 is CASSFEREGHLPYNEQFF. CDR3 DNA sequence: TGTGCCAGCAGCTTCGAGCGGGAGGGCCACCTTCCCTACAATGAGCAGTTCTTC. Full variable domain (remainder filled in from reference TRBV9 and TRBJ2-1): DSGVTQTPKHLITATGQRVTLRCSPRSGDLSVYWYQQSLDQGLQFLIQYYNGEERAKGNILERFSAQQFPDLHSELNLSSLELGDSALYFCASSFEREGHLPYNEQFFGPGTRLTVL.

This chain links TRBV20-1 with TRBJ2-3; no clear D gene. The ends were cut back, 6 bases at V and 4 bases at J, with 8 bases in the middle. This CDR3 region has 11 residues. Germline V lookup: CDR1 DFQATT, CDR2 SNEGSKA (reference sequence). This chain's CDR3 is CSAPIADTQYF. The DNA for the CDR3 is TGCAGTGCCCCAATTGCAGATACGCAGTATTTT.

The count of this clone is one. This rearrangement joins TRBV11-1 to TRBJ1-4, with TRBD1 matching over 8 bases. The CDR3 loop spans 15 amino acids. J gave up 3 bases and V 3 bases, and 3 bases lay outside the gene matches. Germline CDR1 SGHAT, CDR2 FQDESV (reference sequence). The DNA for the CDR3 is TGTGCCAGCAGCTTTGGGGACAGGCCTAATGAAAAACTGTTTTTT. This gives the protein CASSFGDRPNEKLFF.

The J gene is TRBJ2-7, the V gene TRBV18, with 12 bases lining up with TRBD2. CDR1 and CDR2 (germline): KGHSH, LQKENI. The V and J ends lost 6 bases and 5 bases, in that order; junction bases with no gene match: 5. The CDR3 has 14 residues. DNA of the CDR3: TGTGCCAGCTCGCGCTCTAGCGGGAGGGACGAGCAGTACTTC. It encodes CASSRSSGRDEQYF. Filled out from reference TRBV18 and TRBJ2-7, the complete variable domain reads NAGVMQNPRHLVRRRGQEARLRCSPMKGHSHVYWYRQLPEEGLKFMVYLQKENIIDESGMPKERFSAEFPKEGPSILRIQQVVRGDSAAYFCASSRSSGRDEQYFGPGTRLTVT.

The chain combines TRBV30 with TRBJ2-5, with D possibly matching TRBD1 (6 bases). Trimming took off 3 bases at V and 1 base at J, with 12 bases between the two ends. This CDR3 spans 14 amino acids. Per germline, CDR1 GTSNPN and CDR2 SVGIG (reference sequence). The CDR3 region has the DNA TGTGCCTGGAGCGCCGACAGGTCCCAAGAGACCCAGTACTTC. Translation gives CAWSADRSQETQYF. Variable domain in full (rest from reference TRBV30 and TRBJ2-5): SQTIHQWPATLVQPVGSPLSLECTVEGTSNPNLYWYRQAAGRGLQLLFYSVGIGQISSEVPQNLSASRPQDRQFILSSKKLLLSDSGFYLCAWSADRSQETQYFGPGTRLLVL.

The chain couples TRBV11-2 to TRBJ2-5; the D is unclear. CDR1 and CDR2 from the germline V gene are SGHAT and FQNNGV. The length of the CDR3 is 12 residues. Between the trimmed V and J ends, which lost 6 bases and 1 base, there was a span of 6 bases. The CDR3 DNA reads as TGTGCCAGCAGTTGGAGCCAAGAGACCCAGTACTTC. Translating gives CASSWSQETQYF.

The gene calls are TRBV28 and TRBJ2-7, with 8 bases lining up with TRBD1. V was pared by 5 bases and J by 2 bases, with 17 bases of the junction left unmatched. From germline, CDR1 is MDHEN and CDR2 SYDVKM. This CDR3 spans 18 amino acids. The CDR3 nucleotides read TGTGCCAGCAGTACACCACGGACAGGGATTCAAACCCCCTACGAGCAGTACTTC. Translated: CASSTPRTGIQTPYEQYF.

The V gene is TRBV5-1, the J gene TRBJ2-7; TRBD1 matches at 8 bases. The CDR3 is made up of 14 amino acids. Germline CDR1 reads SGHRS; CDR2 reads YFSETQ. The V gene end was trimmed by 6 bases and the J gene end by 2 bases; junction bases not matched to a gene: 7. CDR3 amino acids: CASTLGQVPYEQYF. CDR3 coding DNA: TGCGCCAGCACGTTGGGACAGGTCCCCTACGAGCAGTACTTC.

The chain is built from TRBV19 and TRBJ1-5; D perhaps matches TRBD1 (6 bases). This CDR3 has 15 amino acids. Trimming cost V 9 bases and J 0 bases, with 15 bases left between them. The V gene's germline CDR1 is LNHDA and CDR2 SQIVND (reference sequence). In nucleotides, the CDR3 is TGTGCCAGCCGGACAGACCAATATAGCAATCAGCCCCAGCATTTT. The encoded protein is CASRTDQYSNQPQHF.

The V gene is TRBV19, the J gene TRBJ2-6, with D unresolved. Germline V gives CDR1 LNHDA, CDR2 SQIVND (reference sequence). The V and J ends lost 7 bases and 2 bases respectively, with 9 bases between them. This CDR3 region has 14 residues. CDR3 bases: TGTGCCAGTACCCCGCGAGCTGGGGCCAACGTCCTGACTTTC. Translating gives CASTPRAGANVLTF.

V and J are TRBV9 and TRBJ1-5; no firm D call. The CDR3 contains 14 residues. Trimming shortened V by 1 base and J by 4 bases, and 9 bases separated the two germline ends. Germline V lookup: CDR1 SGDLS, CDR2 YYNGEE. CDR3 amino acids: CASSVLDSNQPQHF. The CDR3 DNA reads as TGTGCCAGCAGCGTACTAGATTCTAATCAGCCCCAGCATTTT.

V and J are TRBV7-2 and TRBJ2-1; the D gene is possibly TRBD1 (5 bases). CDR1 and CDR2 from the germline V gene are SGHTA and FQGNSA. V was trimmed by 5 bases and J by 10 bases, leaving 12 bases between them. CDR3 length equals 12 residues. CDR3 sequence reads: CASSAQAWEQFF. The CDR3 coding sequence is TGTGCCAGCAGCGCACAGGCTTGGGAGCAGTTCTTC.

This chain joins TRBV10-3 and TRBJ1-1, with TRBD1 identical over 8 bases. V shed 2 bases and J 5 bases; nucleotides not matched to a gene: 4. Germline V gene data show CDR1 as ENHRY and CDR2 as SYGVKD. The CDR3 is 14 amino acids. CDR3 loop: CAISEPDRGTEAFF. The DNA of the CDR3 is TGTGCCATCAGTGAGCCTGACAGGGGAACTGAAGCTTTCTTT.

The chain recombines TRBV30 with TRBJ2-6; 11 positions match TRBD1. V gave up 4 bases and J gave up 1 base; unmatched junction bases: 6. CDR1 and CDR2 from the germline V gene are GTSNPN and SVGIG (reference sequence). The CDR3 has 17 amino acids. The CDR3 sequence is CAWNSDRGLSGANVLTF. The CDR3 region has the DNA TGTGCCTGGAACTCGGACAGGGGGCTATCTGGGGCCAACGTCCTGACTTTC.

The V gene is TRBV7-9, the J gene TRBJ2-7; 8 bases fit TRBD2. Germline trimming cut 5 bases from V and 4 bases from J; bases unmatched to any gene: 16. Per germline, CDR1 SEHNR and CDR2 FQNEAQ (reference sequence). The CDR3 spans 17 residues. The CDR3 sequence is CASSPRKAGEPPYEQYF. DNA for the CDR3: TGTGCCAGCAGCCCTCGGAAAGCGGGAGAACCCCCTTACGAGCAGTACTTC.

The chain joins TRBV7-2 to TRBJ1-1; 7 bases match TRBD1. Germline CDR1 SGHTA, CDR2 FQGNSA. The CDR3 contains 13 residues. The V segment lost 9 bases and the J segment 1 base; nucleotides outside the gene matches: 5. The CDR3 here is CASRQGKNTEAFF. For the CDR3, the DNA is TGTGCCAGTAGACAGGGTAAGAACACTGAAGCTTTCTTT.

The rearrangement links TRBV28 to TRBJ1-5; D is perhaps TRBD1 (6 bases). Between the trimmed V and J ends, which lost 5 bases and 5 bases, there was a span of 31 bases. This CDR3 spans 20 amino acids. CDR1 and CDR2 (germline): MDHEN, SYDVKM. DNA of the CDR3: TGTGCCAGCAGTAAAAGGTTCCTTACGGGCCCGGACAGATGGGATCAGCCCCAGCATTTT. As protein: CASSKRFLTGPDRWDQPQHF.